This T cell receptor beta chain was identified during a study of blood T cell repertoires in COVID-19. Overall study context: Sample material is recorded as cDNA or gDNA derived from T cells, B-cell-depleted T cells, or PBMCs.

CDR3 length: 14 residues. V gave up 6 bases and J gave up 3 bases; unmatched junction bases: 7. From germline, CDR1 is MDHEN and CDR2 SYDVKM. The method was immunoSEQ multiplex PCR; TCRdb's version includes in-frame clones alone and lacks a portion of them. The repertoire holds roughly 80,000 clones, with approximately 76% as singletons. The source of this sequence is a man aged 65-85 years with active or convalescent COVID-19. Sequencing input: peripheral blood. The genes are TRBV28 and TRBJ1-1; 7 nucleotides line up with TRBD1. The CDR3 bases are TGTGCCAGCAGATACAGGGGTAAGGACACTGAAGCTTTCTTT. Encoded protein: CASRYRGKDTEAFF.